A single sample is the source of the 2 T cell receptor beta chains below, sequenced in a study of T cells in localized non-small cell lung cancer. Here immunoSEQ multiplex PCR was the method, and the copy in TCRdb shows in-frame clones only, minus some. Counted here are about 46,000 clones, around 86% occurring once; the ten biggest clones make up more than 15%. This specimen consisted of peripheral blood mononuclear cells, obtained before any cancer treatment. The receptor source for this set is a man aged 35 to 69 with stage III lung adenocarcinoma.

The chain links TRBV6-5 to TRBJ2-5, with TRBD2 as a possible D gene (6 bases). Germline assignment: CDR1 MNHEY and CDR2 SVGAGI. V lost 2 bases and J lost 1, with 14 bases in between. The CDR3 length is 16 residues. The DNA of the CDR3 is TGTGCCAGCAGTTACGGTCTAGGAGGGCCCCAAGAGACCCAGTACTTC. Translated, it gives CASSYGLGGPQETQYF.

The chain links TRBV2 to TRBJ2-7; TRBD2 might be the D (6 bases). Between the trimmed V and J ends, which lost 7 bases and 3 bases, there was a span of 16 bases. The CDR3 is made up of 14 amino acids. Germline CDR1 is SNHLY and CDR2 is FYNNEI. The CDR3 DNA reads as TGTGCCAGCATGGGGGGATGGAAAAACTACGAGCAGTACTTC. This sequence encodes CASMGGWKNYEQYF.